This record looks at one TCR beta chain sequence and its context. Sequencing was performed with immunoSEQ multiplex PCR; in TCRdb, only in-frame clones are kept and a portion is missing. The repertoire holds 55,000 to 65,000 clones, just under 80% seen once, with around 15% in the top ten. V lost 7 bases to trimming and J lost 1 base, with 13 bases between them. Germline V gene lookup returns CDR1 SQVTM and CDR2 ANQGSEA. This CDR3 comprises 13 residues. This entry belongs to a study of T cells in tumors after PD-1 blockade. In the study overall: Excluded were patients with checkpoint blockade, immunosuppressants, or radiotherapy or other anti-cancer therapy within 4 weeks. Daily vismodegib 150 mg continued in a subset of anti-PD-1-treated patients. On average, peripheral blood gave about 120,000 TCR templates and 35,000 or so unique clonotypes.

The chain uses TRBV29-1 and TRBJ1-1; the D is unclear. The clonotype originates from a human donor with basal cell carcinoma. Sequenced material: PBMCs, taken before anti-PD-1 treatment. The CDR3 bases are TGCAGCGCTAGGCGGGCACCGAACACTGAAGCTTTCTTT. This sequence encodes CSARRAPNTEAFF.